These 32 T cell receptor beta chains share one sample of origin, sequenced in a study of T cell repertoires in cytomegalovirus infection. Each CDR3 protein gets one entry after TCRdb re-called the reads with MiXCR. Of just under 300,000 distinct CDR3 sequences listed, around 9.1% are singletons. Sample: PBMCs. Source of these receptors: a human donor in good health (CMV status not recorded). Some clones in this sample may be carry-over from other donors' samples.

This clonotype was recorded many times. This rearrangement joins TRBV20-1 to TRBJ2-4, with TRBD1 matching over 8 bases. Germline lookup yields CDR1 DFQATT and CDR2 SNEGSKA (reference sequence). The CDR3 has 13 amino acids. The J segment lost 8 bases and the V segment lost 4 bases, leaving 7 bases of the junction unmatched. DNA of the CDR3: TGCAGTGCTATAAGGACAGGGAGCTACATTCAGTACTTC. Amino acids: CSAIRTGSYIQYF.

In nucleotides, the CDR3 is TGCAGTGCTCCCTGGACTAGCGGGGGGAGTTATACGCAGTATTTT. As protein: CSAPWTSGGSYTQYF. The rearrangement uses TRBV20-1 and TRBJ2-3, with 14 bases aligning to TRBD2. The CDR3 is 15 amino acids. Germline values: CDR1 DFQATT, CDR2 SNEGSKA (reference sequence). With V trimmed by 5 bases and J by 7 bases, 8 bases remained unmatched.

The CDR3 nucleotides read TGCGCCAGCAGCACCCGAGGAGAGCAGTTCTTC. It is translated as CASSTRGEQFF. The V call is TRBV4-1, the J call TRBJ2-1; D unclear. Germline CDR1 MGHRA, CDR2 YSYEKL. V lost 5 bases and J 10 bases, leaving 9 bases between the germline ends. The CDR3 contains 11 residues.

The CDR3 here is CASSSLGRSNQPQHF. The DNA for the CDR3 is TGTGCCAGTAGTAGCCTGGGACGGAGCAATCAGCCCCAGCATTTT. This chain links TRBV19 with TRBJ1-5; a weak D match, TRBD1 (5 bases). V shed 4 bases and J shed 1 base, with 11 bases lying between them. CDR1 LNHDA and CDR2 SQIVND come from the germline V gene (reference sequence). The CDR3 contains 15 residues.

This clonotype appeared many times. The chain uses TRBV20-1 and TRBJ1-4; 10 positions match TRBD1. The CDR3 covers 17 residues. Germline CDR1 and CDR2: DFQATT and SNEGSKA (reference sequence). The J segment lost 5 bases and the V segment lost 4 bases, leaving 13 bases of the junction unmatched. The CDR3 DNA is TGCAGTGCTATATCGGACAGGGGGGCTAAGGCGAATGAAAAACTGTTTTTT. This sequence encodes CSAISDRGAKANEKLFF.

The rearrangement joins TRBV18 to TRBJ1-1; 7 bases line up with TRBD1. CDR1 and CDR2 (germline): KGHSH, LQKENI. Germline trimming cut 3 bases from V and 1 base from J; bases unmatched to any gene: 8. The length of the CDR3 is 16 residues. This chain's CDR3 is CASSPKYRGQNTEAFF. For the CDR3, the DNA is TGTGCCAGCTCACCTAAATACAGGGGTCAGAACACTGAAGCTTTCTTT.

At least ten counts were recorded for this clonotype. This chain uses TRBV5-1 with TRBJ2-1, with 10 bases lining up with TRBD2. The length of the CDR3 is 19 residues. Germline V gives CDR1 SGHRS, CDR2 YFSETQ. The ends lost 2 bases at V and 4 bases at J; junction bases unmatched: 15. The CDR3 bases are TGCGCCAGCAGCTTCGGGCAGGGGGCTTCTAGCGGGGGATACAATGAGCAGTTCTTC. Residues: CASSFGQGASSGGYNEQFF.

As DNA, the CDR3 is TGCAGTGCTACCTCCTCAGGGACAGGGGCCTACAATGAGCAGTTCTTC. Its translation is CSATSSGTGAYNEQFF. The chain carries TRBV20-1 and TRBJ2-1; 10 bases line up with TRBD1. V gave up 4 bases and J gave up 2 bases; unmatched junction bases: 8. Looked up from germline, CDR1 is DFQATT and CDR2 is SNEGSKA (reference sequence). The CDR3 has 16 residues.

In this sample, this clonotype turned up many times. The chain is built from TRBV5-4 and TRBJ2-1; D ambiguous. Trimming took 4 bases from V and 7 from J, leaving 21 bases between them. The CDR3 loop spans 16 amino acids. Germline V gives CDR1 SGHNT, CDR2 YYREEE (reference sequence). The CDR3 bases are TGTGCCAGCAGCCCCCCGGACCGCCCATGGCCAAATGAGCAGTTCTTC. Protein: CASSPPDRPWPNEQFF.

This clonotype was seen repeatedly, ten times or more. The chain has TRBV12-5 and TRBJ2-1; 8 nucleotides align to TRBD2. Germline CDR1 reads LGHNT; CDR2 reads FRNRAP. The CDR3 has 16 residues. V was clipped by 0 bases and J by 8 bases; unmatched bases: 9. CDR3 amino acids: CASGLVRSGGVHEQFF. DNA for the CDR3: TGTGCTAGTGGTTTGGTAAGGAGCGGGGGTGTCCATGAGCAGTTCTTC.

This clonotype appeared a few times. The chain recombines TRBV20-1 with TRBJ2-1, with a weak D call TRBD2 (6 bases). Germline V gene sequence: CDR1 DFQATT, CDR2 SNEGSKA (reference sequence). The CDR3 extends over 11 amino acids. Between the trimmed V and J ends, which lost 6 bases and 9 bases, there was a span of 12 bases. CDR3 protein: CSAQKEGEQFF. The CDR3 DNA reads as TGCAGTGCCCAGAAGGAGGGTGAGCAGTTCTTC.

This clonotype came up many times. V and J are TRBV28 and TRBJ2-2; 7 nucleotides match TRBD1. After removal of 7 bases from V and 6 bases from J, the junction contained 11 bases not matched to a gene. Germline CDR1 reads MDHEN; CDR2 reads SYDVKM. The CDR3 is made up of 15 amino acids. The CDR3 region has the DNA TGTGCCAGCACCCCCAACAGGGGTCGCGCCGGGGAGCTGTTTTTT. It is translated as CASTPNRGRAGELFF. The full variable domain, in which reference TRBV28 and TRBJ2-2 provide the parts outside the CDR3, is DVKVTQSSRYLVKRTGEKVFLECVQDMDHENMFWYRQDPGLGLRLIYFSYDVKMKEKGDIPEGYSVSREKKERFSLILESASTNQTSMYLCASTPNRGRAGELFFGEGSRLTVL.

The sample holds many counts of this clonotype. J is TRBJ1-5 and V is TRBV5-1, with 7 nucleotides matching TRBD1. Trimming removed 0 bases from V and 7 bases from J; junction bases left unmatched: 4. Germline V gene sequence: CDR1 SGHRS, CDR2 YFSETQ. The CDR3 covers 14 residues. CDR3 in amino acids: CASSLEGGRQPQHF. CDR3 coding DNA: TGCGCCAGCAGCTTGGAAGGGGGCCGCCAGCCCCAGCATTTT.

This clonotype was counted ten times or more. This sequence joins TRBV2 and TRBJ2-1; no reliable D call. Germline V lookup: CDR1 SNHLY, CDR2 FYNNEI. Trimming removed 11 bases at V and 5 bases at J, with 16 bases between. The CDR3 extends over 13 amino acids. DNA for the CDR3: TGTGCCTCCAAGAGGTCGCGCAACAATGAGCAGTTCTTC. The encoded protein is CASKRSRNNEQFF.

At least ten counts were recorded for this clonotype. The chain is built from TRBV7-3 and TRBJ2-3; 7 nucleotides line up with TRBD2. Germline CDR1 reads SGHTA; CDR2 reads FQGTGA. After removal of 8 bases from V and 2 bases from J, the junction contained 4 bases not matched to a gene. This CDR3 comprises 13 residues. The CDR3 DNA is TGTGCCAGCGCAGCGGGGAACACAGATACGCAGTATTTT. Residues: CASAAGNTDTQYF.

The chain employs TRBV27 and TRBJ2-2; no definite D call. The CDR3 length is 17 residues. Germline V lookup: CDR1 MNHEY, CDR2 SMNVEV (reference sequence). V lost 1 base and J 6 bases, leaving 18 bases between the germline ends. The CDR3 DNA is TGTGCCAGCAGTTTATGGGCCTTGCCCTCAGTTTCCGGGGAGCTGTTTTTT. This encodes CASSLWALPSVSGELFF.

The chain joins TRBV7-7 to TRBJ2-1; D possibly matches TRBD1 or TRBD2 (5 bases each). V gave up 5 bases and J gave up 10 bases, with 15 bases separating them. CDR3 length: 13 amino acids. The germline CDR1 and CDR2 sequences are SSHAT and FNYEAQ (reference sequence). The CDR3 DNA sequence: TGTGCCAGCAGCGCGGAAAGAGGGGAAGAGCAGTTCTTC. It is translated as CASSAERGEEQFF.

V and J are TRBV10-3 and TRBJ2-5; D tentatively reads TRBD1 or TRBD2 (5 bases each). The CDR3 is made up of 14 amino acids. Germline CDR1 ENHRY, CDR2 SYGVKD. V lost 2 bases and J 5 bases, leaving 12 bases between the germline ends. The CDR3 coding sequence is TGTGCCATCAGTGAGGTGGGGGTCACGGAGACCCAGTACTTC. Protein sequence: CAISEVGVTETQYF.

This clonotype turned up a few times. The chain uses TRBV7-9 and TRBJ1-1, with unresolved D. Germline V lookup: CDR1 SEHNR, CDR2 FQNEAQ (reference sequence). Trimming removed 9 bases from V and 4 bases from J, with 15 bases in between. CDR3 length equals 13 residues. CDR3 nucleotide sequence: TGTGCCAGTTTTCCCGGGTATGTCACTGAAGCTTTCTTT. As protein: CASFPGYVTEAFF.

This clonotype was counted between two and nine times. The chain has TRBV5-1 and TRBJ2-3; TRBD2 might be the D (6 bases). V was clipped by 4 bases and J by 2 bases, with 17 bases between them. This CDR3 has 16 amino acids. Per germline, CDR1 SGHRS and CDR2 YFSETQ. The CDR3 DNA reads TGCGCCAGCAGCAACCTCCGGGACTCCCTCACAGATACGCAGTATTTT. Amino acid sequence: CASSNLRDSLTDTQYF.

This clonotype is classed as medium-sized. This chain links TRBV7-2 with TRBJ1-3; D uncertain. The CDR3 sequence is 14 residues long. CDR1 is SGHTA, CDR2 FQGNSA, per germline. Deletions cut 5 bases from V and 0 bases from J, with 8 bases between. This CDR3 is CASSLTVSGNTIYF. The CDR3 DNA follows: TGTGCCAGCAGCCTGACTGTCTCTGGAAACACCATATATTTT.

This clonotype was observed a handful of times. This chain links TRBV2 with TRBJ2-1; D is unclear. The V end was cut by 1 base, the J end by 0 bases, with 13 bases between. Looked up from germline, CDR1 is SNHLY and CDR2 is FYNNEI. The CDR3 totals 17 residues. The DNA for the CDR3 is TGTGCCAGCAGTGAAGAGGGCTCCCTGAGCTCCTACAATGAGCAGTTCTTC. As protein: CASSEEGSLSSYNEQFF.

This clonotype showed up many times. This chain connects TRBV4-1 to TRBJ2-1; a weak D match, TRBD2 (5 bases). The CDR3 is 16 residues long. The germline V gene has CDR1 MGHRA and CDR2 YSYEKL. The V gene lost 1 base and the J gene lost 2 bases, with 12 bases spanning the gap. The CDR3 bases are TGCGCCAGCAGCCAAGTCCGCCTCGGGACCTACAATGAGCAGTTCTTC. Translation gives CASSQVRLGTYNEQFF.

V gene TRBV7-9 combines with J gene TRBJ2-7; D not certain. Germline CDR1 and CDR2: SEHNR and FQNEAQ (reference sequence). V was clipped by 4 bases and J by 0 bases, with 10 bases between them. The CDR3 has 14 residues. This CDR3 is CASSSMLPSYEQYF. CDR3 in DNA: TGTGCCAGCAGCTCTATGCTCCCCTCCTACGAGCAGTACTTC.

This clonotype was counted many times. The rearrangement joins TRBV7-9 to TRBJ1-1; TRBD1 matches at 7 bases. The CDR3 runs to 17 residues. The germline CDR1 and CDR2 sequences are SEHNR and FQNEAQ (reference sequence). V gave up 6 bases and J gave up 0 bases; unmatched junction bases: 13. This CDR3 is CASRRGTAGRVNTEAFF. Written as DNA, the CDR3 is TGTGCCAGCAGACGGGGGACAGCTGGGCGGGTGAACACTGAAGCTTTCTTT.

This clonotype was seen more than once but under ten times. V is TRBV2 and J is TRBJ2-3, with D possibly being TRBD1 (6 bases). Trimming took 6 bases from V and 3 from J, leaving 13 bases between them. The CDR3 runs 14 residues. Germline assignment: CDR1 SNHLY and CDR2 FYNNEI. The chain's CDR3 is CASSRGWGTDTQYF. For the CDR3, the DNA is TGTGCCAGCAGCAGGGGCTGGGGAACAGATACGCAGTATTTT.

The V and J genes are TRBV6-2 or TRBV6-3 and TRBJ2-1; D gene unclear. Per germline, CDR1 MNHEY and CDR2 SVGEGT. The germline V and J ends were trimmed by 6 bases and 4 bases, with 13 bases remaining between them. The CDR3 is 14 amino acids. The CDR3 sequence is CASRFGRIYNEQFF. CDR3 coding DNA: TGTGCCAGCAGATTCGGACGTATATACAATGAGCAGTTCTTC.

This clonotype has a count of ten or more. V is TRBV28 and J is TRBJ1-3, with unresolved D. In germline, CDR1 is MDHEN, CDR2 SYDVKM. With 1 base removed from V and 9 bases from J, the gap between germline ends came to 16 bases. The CDR3 is made up of 15 amino acids. The CDR3 nucleotides read TGTGCCAGCAGTTTATCCGGGCCCGGCATTGGCACCATATATTTT. Its protein product is CASSLSGPGIGTIYF.

At least ten counts were recorded for this clonotype. This chain joins TRBV6-2 or TRBV6-3 and TRBJ2-7; D ambiguous. The ends were cut back, 0 bases at V and 4 bases at J, with 10 bases in the middle. The V gene's germline CDR1 is MNHEY and CDR2 SVGEGT. This CDR3 is built from 14 residues. The CDR3 DNA sequence: TGTGCCAGCAGTTACTCGAGTCTACAATACGAGCAGTACTTC. Amino acids: CASSYSSLQYEQYF.

This clonotype was recorded at least ten times. This rearrangement joins TRBV7-2 to TRBJ1-1; no firm D call. This CDR3 comprises 12 residues. Germline CDR1 and CDR2: SGHTA and FQGNSA. V lost 4 bases to trimming and J lost 4 bases, with 7 bases between them. CDR3 sequence (DNA): TGTGCCAGCAGCTCAAGCGGCACTGAAGCTTTCTTT. It specifies CASSSSGTEAFF.

This clonotype occurred many times. The junction does not match germline at one end; this may be a read error. This chain links TRBV19 with TRBJ2-2; D remains ambiguous. From germline, CDR1 is LNHDA and CDR2 SQIVND (reference sequence). CDR3 length equals 13 residues. The CDR3, as DNA: TGTGCCTGTAGGCACAGAAACACCGGGGAGCTGTTTTTT. Protein product: CACRHRNTGELFF.

This clonotype was found a few times. The chain has TRBV7-9 and TRBJ1-1; D gene uncertain. The CDR3 covers 11 residues. Germline V gives CDR1 SEHNR, CDR2 FQNEAQ (reference sequence). Trimming pared 8 bases from V and 1 base from J, leaving 5 bases between. CDR3 sequence reads: CASQENTEAFF. For the CDR3, the DNA is TGTGCCAGCCAGGAGAACACTGAAGCTTTCTTT.